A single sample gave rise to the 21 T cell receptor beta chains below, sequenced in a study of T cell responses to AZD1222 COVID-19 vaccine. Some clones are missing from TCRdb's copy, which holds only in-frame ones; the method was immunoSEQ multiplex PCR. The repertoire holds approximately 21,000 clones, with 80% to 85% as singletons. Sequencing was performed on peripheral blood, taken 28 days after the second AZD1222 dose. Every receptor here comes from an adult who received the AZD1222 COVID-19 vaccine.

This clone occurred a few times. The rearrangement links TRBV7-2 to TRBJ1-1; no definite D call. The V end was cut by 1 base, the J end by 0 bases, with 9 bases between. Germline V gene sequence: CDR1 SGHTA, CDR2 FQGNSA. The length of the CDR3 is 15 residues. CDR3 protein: CASSLGASMNTEAFF. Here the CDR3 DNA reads TGTGCCAGCAGCTTAGGGGCCTCTATGAACACTGAAGCTTTCTTT.

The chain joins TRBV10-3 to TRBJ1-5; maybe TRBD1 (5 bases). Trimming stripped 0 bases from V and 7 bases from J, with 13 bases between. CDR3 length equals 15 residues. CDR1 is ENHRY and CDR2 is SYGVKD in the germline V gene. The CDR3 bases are TGTGCCATCAGTGAGTCGGGTGGACATCGGCAGCCCCAGCATTTT. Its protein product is CAISESGGHRQPQHF.

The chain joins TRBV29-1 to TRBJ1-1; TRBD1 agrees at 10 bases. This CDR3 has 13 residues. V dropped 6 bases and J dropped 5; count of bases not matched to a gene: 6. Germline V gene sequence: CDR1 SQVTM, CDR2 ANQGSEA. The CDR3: CSVPRTGGTEAFF. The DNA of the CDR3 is TGCAGCGTGCCCCGGACAGGGGGAACTGAAGCTTTCTTT.

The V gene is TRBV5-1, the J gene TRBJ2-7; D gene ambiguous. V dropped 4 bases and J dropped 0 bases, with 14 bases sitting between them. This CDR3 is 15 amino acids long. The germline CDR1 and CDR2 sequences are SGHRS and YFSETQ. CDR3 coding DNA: TGCGCCAGCAGCCCCGGTGGCCAGTTCTCCTACGAGCAGTACTTC. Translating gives CASSPGGQFSYEQYF.

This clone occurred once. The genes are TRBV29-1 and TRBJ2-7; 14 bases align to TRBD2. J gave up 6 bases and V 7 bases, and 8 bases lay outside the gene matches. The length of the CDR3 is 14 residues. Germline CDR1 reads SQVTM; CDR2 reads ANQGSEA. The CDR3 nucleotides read TGCAGCGGTGCGACTAGCGGGAGGGCAAGCGAGCAGTACTTC. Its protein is CSGATSGRASEQYF.

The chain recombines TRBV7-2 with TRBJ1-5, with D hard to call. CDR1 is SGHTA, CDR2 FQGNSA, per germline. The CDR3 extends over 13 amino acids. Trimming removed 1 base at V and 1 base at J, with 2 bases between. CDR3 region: CASSLDSNQPQHF. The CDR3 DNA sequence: TGTGCCAGCAGCTTAGACAGCAATCAGCCCCAGCATTTT.

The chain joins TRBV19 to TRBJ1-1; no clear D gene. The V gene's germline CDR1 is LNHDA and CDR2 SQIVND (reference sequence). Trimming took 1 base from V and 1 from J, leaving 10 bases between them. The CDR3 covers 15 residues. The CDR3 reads CASSIGGSGNTEAFF. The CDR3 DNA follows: TGTGCCAGTAGTATAGGAGGGTCCGGGAACACTGAAGCTTTCTTT.

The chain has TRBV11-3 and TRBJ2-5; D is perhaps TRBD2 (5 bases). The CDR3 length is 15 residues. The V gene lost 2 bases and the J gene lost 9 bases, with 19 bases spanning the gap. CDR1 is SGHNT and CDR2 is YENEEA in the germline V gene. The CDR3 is CASSLSLTTFEAQYF. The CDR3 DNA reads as TGTGCCAGCAGCTTAAGTTTGACTACCTTTGAGGCCCAGTACTTC.

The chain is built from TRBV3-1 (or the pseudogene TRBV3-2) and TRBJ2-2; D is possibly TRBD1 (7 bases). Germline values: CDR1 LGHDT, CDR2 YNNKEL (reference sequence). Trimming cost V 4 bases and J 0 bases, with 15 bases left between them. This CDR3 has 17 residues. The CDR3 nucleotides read TGTGCCAGCAGCCGACCCAGGGGGGCGCCGAACACCGGGGAGCTGTTTTTT. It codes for CASSRPRGAPNTGELFF.

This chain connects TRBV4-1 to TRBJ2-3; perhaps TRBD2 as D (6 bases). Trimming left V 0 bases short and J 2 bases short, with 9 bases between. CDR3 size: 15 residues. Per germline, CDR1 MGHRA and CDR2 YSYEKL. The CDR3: CASSQDGTYTDTQYF. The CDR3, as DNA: TGCGCCAGCAGCCAAGATGGGACTTACACAGATACGCAGTATTTT.

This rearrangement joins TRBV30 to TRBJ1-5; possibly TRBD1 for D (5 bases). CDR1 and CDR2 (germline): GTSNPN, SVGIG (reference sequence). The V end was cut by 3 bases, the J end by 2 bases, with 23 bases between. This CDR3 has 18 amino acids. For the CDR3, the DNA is TGTGCCTGGAGACATGGGGGAAGGGCTTCAGTGGGCAATCAGCCCCAGCATTTT. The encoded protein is CAWRHGGRASVGNQPQHF.

The CDR3 spells CASSDSLDYNNEQFF. DNA for the CDR3: TGTGCCAGCAGTGACTCGTTGGACTACAACAATGAGCAGTTCTTC. The chain is built from TRBV6-4 and TRBJ2-1; D perhaps matches TRBD2 (6 bases). CDR1 MRHNA and CDR2 SNTAGT come from the germline V gene. CDR3 length equals 15 residues. V lost 0 bases to trimming and J lost 5 bases, with 11 bases between them.

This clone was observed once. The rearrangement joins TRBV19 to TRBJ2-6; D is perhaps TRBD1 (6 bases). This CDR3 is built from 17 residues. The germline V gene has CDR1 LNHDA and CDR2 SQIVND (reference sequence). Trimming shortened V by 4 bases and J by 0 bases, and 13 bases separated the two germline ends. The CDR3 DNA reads TGTGCCAGTAGTAATTTGGGGGCCTCCTCTGGGGCCAACGTCCTGACTTTC. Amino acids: CASSNLGASSGANVLTF. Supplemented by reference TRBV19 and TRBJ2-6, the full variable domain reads DGGITQSPKYLFRKEGQNVTLSCEQNLNHDAMYWYRQDPGQGLRLIYYSQIVNDFQKGDIAEGYSVSREKKESFPLTVTSAQKNPTAFYLCASSNLGASSGANVLTFGAGSRLTVL.

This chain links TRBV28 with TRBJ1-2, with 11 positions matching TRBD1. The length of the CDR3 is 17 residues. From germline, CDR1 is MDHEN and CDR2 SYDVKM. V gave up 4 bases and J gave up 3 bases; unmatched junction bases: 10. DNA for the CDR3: TGTGCCAGCAGTTATAGGACAGGGGGCAGTTGGGACTATGGCTACACCTTC. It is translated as CASSYRTGGSWDYGYTF.

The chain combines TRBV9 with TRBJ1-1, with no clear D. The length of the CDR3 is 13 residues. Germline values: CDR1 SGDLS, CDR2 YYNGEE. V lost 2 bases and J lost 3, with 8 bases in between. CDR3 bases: TGTGCCAGCAGCGTTGGGGTGGACACTGAAGCTTTCTTT. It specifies CASSVGVDTEAFF. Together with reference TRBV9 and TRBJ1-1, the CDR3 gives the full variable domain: DSGVTQTPKHLITATGQRVTLRCSPRSGDLSVYWYQQSLDQGLQFLIQYYNGEERAKGNILERFSAQQFPDLHSELNLSSLELGDSALYFCASSVGVDTEAFFGQGTRLTVV.

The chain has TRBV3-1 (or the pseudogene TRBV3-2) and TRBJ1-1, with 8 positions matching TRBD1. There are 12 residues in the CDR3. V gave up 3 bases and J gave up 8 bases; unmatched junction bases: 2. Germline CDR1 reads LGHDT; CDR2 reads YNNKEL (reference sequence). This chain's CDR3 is CASSHYRGEAFF. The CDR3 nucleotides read TGTGCCAGCAGCCATTACAGGGGGGAAGCTTTCTTT.

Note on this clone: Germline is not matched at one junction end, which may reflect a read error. Here the CDR3 reads CATSRDRSGNQPQHF. In DNA form, the CDR3 reads TGTGCCACCAGCAGAGATCGGTCAGGTAATCAACCCCAGCATTTT. V and J are TRBV15 and TRBJ1-5; D unresolved. The V gene's germline CDR1 is LNHNV and CDR2 YYDKDF (reference sequence). The CDR3 covers 15 residues.

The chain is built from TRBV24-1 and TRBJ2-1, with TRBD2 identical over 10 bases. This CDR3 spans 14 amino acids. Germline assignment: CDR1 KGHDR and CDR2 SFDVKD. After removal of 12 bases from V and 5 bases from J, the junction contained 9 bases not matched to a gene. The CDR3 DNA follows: TGTGCCCCATTAGGGACTAGCGTGGACAATGAGCAGTTCTTC. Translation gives CAPLGTSVDNEQFF.

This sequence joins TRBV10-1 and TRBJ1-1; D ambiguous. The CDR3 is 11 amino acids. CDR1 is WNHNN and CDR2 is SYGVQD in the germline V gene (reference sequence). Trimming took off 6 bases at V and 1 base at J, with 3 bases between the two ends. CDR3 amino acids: CASRRNTEAFF. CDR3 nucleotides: TGCGCCAGCAGAAGGAACACTGAAGCTTTCTTT.

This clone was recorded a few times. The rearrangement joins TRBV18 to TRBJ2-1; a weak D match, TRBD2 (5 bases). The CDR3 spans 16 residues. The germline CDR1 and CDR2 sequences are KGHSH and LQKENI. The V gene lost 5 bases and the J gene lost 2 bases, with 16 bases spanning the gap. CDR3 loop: CASSTLAEDTYNEQFF. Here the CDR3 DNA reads TGTGCCAGCTCAACTCTTGCGGAGGATACCTACAATGAGCAGTTCTTC.

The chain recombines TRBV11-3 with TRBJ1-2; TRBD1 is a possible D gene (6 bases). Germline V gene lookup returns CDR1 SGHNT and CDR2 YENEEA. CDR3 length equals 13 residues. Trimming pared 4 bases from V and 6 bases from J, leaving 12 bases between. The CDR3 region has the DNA TGTGCCAGCAGCTACACAGGGAGTGATGGCTACACCTTC. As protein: CASSYTGSDGYTF.